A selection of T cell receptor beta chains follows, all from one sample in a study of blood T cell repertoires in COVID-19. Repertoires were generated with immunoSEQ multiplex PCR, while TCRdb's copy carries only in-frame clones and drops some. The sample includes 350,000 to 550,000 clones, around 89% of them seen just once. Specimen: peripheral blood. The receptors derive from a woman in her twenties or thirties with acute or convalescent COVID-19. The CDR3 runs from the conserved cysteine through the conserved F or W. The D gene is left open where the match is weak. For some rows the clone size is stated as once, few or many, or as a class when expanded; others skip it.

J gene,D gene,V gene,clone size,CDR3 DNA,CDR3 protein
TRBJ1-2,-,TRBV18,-,TGTGCCAGCTCACCAAGTACAGACACCTATGGCTACACCTTC,CASSPSTDTYGYTF
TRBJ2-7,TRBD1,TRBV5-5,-,TGTGCCAGCAGCTTGGTCGAGGACAGGGGAATCGAGCAGTACTTC,CASSLVEDRGIEQYF
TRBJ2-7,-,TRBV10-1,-,TGCGCCAGCATAAAATCACAGTCCTCCCCCATCCGGGAGCAGTACTTC,CASIKSQSSPIREQYF
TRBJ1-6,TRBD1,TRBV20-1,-,TGCAGTGCTACTGACAGGGGGCTGGCTTCACCCCTCCACTTT,CSATDRGLASPLHF
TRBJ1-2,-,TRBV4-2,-,TGTGCCAGCAGCCATAGATCCTATGGCTACACCTTC,CASSHRSYGYTF
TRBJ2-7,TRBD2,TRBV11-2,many,TGTGCCAGCAGACCTCTGCGGGGGTACCACGAGCAGTACTTC,CASRPLRGYHEQYF
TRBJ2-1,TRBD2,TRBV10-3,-,TGTGCCATCAGTGAGGGACTAGCGGGGGGTCTTCTCCACAATGAGCAGTTCTTC,CAISEGLAGGLLHNEQFF
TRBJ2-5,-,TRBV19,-,TGTGCCAGTAGTATAGATCTCGGCGGGGGCCGTGAGACCCAGTACTTC,CASSIDLGGGRETQYF
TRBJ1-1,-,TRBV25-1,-,TGTGCCAGCAGTGATCGACAGGTTTCAGAAGCTTTCTTT,CASSDRQVSEAFF
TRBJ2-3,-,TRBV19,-,TGTGCCAGTAGTATAGATGCGGGTTTCACAGATACGCAGTATTTT,CASSIDAGFTDTQYF
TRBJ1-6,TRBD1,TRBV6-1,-,TGTGCCAGCAGTGAGGGCTCGGGACAGAGCTTTTCACCCCTCCACTTT,CASSEGSGQSFSPLHF
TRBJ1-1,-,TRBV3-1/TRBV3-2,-,TGTGCCAGCAGCCAAACAGGGAACACTGAAGCTTTCTTT,CASSQTGNTEAFF
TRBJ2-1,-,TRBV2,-,TGTGCCAGCAGTGCGACAGGAGCCTACAATGAGCAGTTCTTC,CASSATGAYNEQFF
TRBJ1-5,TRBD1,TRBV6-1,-,TGTGCCAGCAGTGCCGGGACAGGGGTGTATCAGCCCCAGCATTTT,CASSAGTGVYQPQHF
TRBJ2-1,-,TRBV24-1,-,TGTGCCACCAGTGCTGAAGAACCTACCTACAATGAGCAGTTCTTC,CATSAEEPTYNEQFF
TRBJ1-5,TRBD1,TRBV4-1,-,TGCGCCAGCAGACAGGGGTTCAATCAGCCCCAGCATTTT,CASRQGFNQPQHF
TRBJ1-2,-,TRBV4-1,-,TGCGCCAGCAGCCCACAGGAATTAGCTAACTATGGCTACACCTTC,CASSPQELANYGYTF
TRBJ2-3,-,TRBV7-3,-,TGTGCCAGCAGCTTAAACGGGGGAGCATTTTCTAGCACAGATACGCAGTATTTT,CASSLNGGAFSSTDTQYF
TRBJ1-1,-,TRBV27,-,TGTGCCAGCAGTTTGGCAACAGGGAACACTGAAGCTTTCTTT,CASSLATGNTEAFF
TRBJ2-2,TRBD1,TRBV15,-,TGTGCCACCAGCATCGAAACCGGGACAGTGAACACCGGGGAGCTGTTTTTT,CATSIETGTVNTGELFF
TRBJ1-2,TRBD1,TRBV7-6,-,TGTGCCAGCAGCTTAGTGGCAGGGGGTACCTATGGCTACACCTTC,CASSLVAGGTYGYTF
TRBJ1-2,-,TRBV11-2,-,TGTGCCAGCAGCTGGCGGCCCGGCGACTATGGCTACACCTTC,CASSWRPGDYGYTF
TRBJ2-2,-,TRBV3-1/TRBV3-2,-,TGTGCCAGCAGCCAGCTAGCCGTAGGGGAGCTGTTTTTT,CASSQLAVGELFF
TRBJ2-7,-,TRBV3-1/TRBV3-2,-,TGTGCCAGCAGCCTAGGTCGCCCCCGGAGCTACGAGCAGTACTTC,CASSLGRPRSYEQYF
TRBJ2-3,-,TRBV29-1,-,TGCAGCGTTGAGTCGGGGGAAGATACGCAGTATTTT,CSVESGEDTQYF
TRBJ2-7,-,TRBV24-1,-,TGTGCCACCAGTGACGGGTCTAGGAGCGAGCAGTACTTC,CATSDGSRSEQYF
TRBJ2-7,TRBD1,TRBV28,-,TGTGCCAGCAGTTTTCGATGGACAGGGGAAGGACGGCAGTACTTC,CASSFRWTGEGRQYF
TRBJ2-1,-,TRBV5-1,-,TGCGCCAGCAGCTTGGTTGGGAGGGGGTACAATGAGCAGTTCTTC,CASSLVGRGYNEQFF
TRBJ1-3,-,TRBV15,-,TGTGCCACCAGCGTACTGACAGAGTCTGGAAACACCATATATTTT,CATSVLTESGNTIYF
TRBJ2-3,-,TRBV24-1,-,TGTGCCACCAGTGATATGGTCAGTAGCACAGATACGCAGTATTTT,CATSDMVSSTDTQYF